This T cell receptor beta chain was identified during a study of blood T cell repertoires in COVID-19. Overall study: Specimens from acute and convalescent COVID-19 originated in the United States, Italy and Spain. PBMCs, B-cell-depleted T cells, or T cells were the source of the cDNA or gDNA that made up the material.

Per the study methods: Estimated nucleated cell counts came from reference gene primer amplification. Clones were sequenced by immunoSEQ multiplex PCR, and TCRdb holds only the in-frame ones, with some missing. D and trimming were read from the DNA, whereas the V and J calls and clone size are those reported in that table. The data hold approximately 150,000 clones, with approximately 88% observed a single time. The CDR3 totals 15 residues. V was clipped by 1 base and J by 4 bases, with 11 bases between them. The germline V gene encodes CDR1 SGHTA and CDR2 FQGTGA. This chain links TRBV7-3 with TRBJ1-3, with a tentative D call TRBD1 (6 bases). Sequenced input: peripheral blood. The origin of this receptor is a woman aged 45 to 65 with acute or convalescent COVID-19. In nucleotides, the CDR3 is TGTGCCAGCAGCTTAAGTACAGGGAGCGGAAACACCATATATTTT. This translates into CASSLSTGSGNTIYF.